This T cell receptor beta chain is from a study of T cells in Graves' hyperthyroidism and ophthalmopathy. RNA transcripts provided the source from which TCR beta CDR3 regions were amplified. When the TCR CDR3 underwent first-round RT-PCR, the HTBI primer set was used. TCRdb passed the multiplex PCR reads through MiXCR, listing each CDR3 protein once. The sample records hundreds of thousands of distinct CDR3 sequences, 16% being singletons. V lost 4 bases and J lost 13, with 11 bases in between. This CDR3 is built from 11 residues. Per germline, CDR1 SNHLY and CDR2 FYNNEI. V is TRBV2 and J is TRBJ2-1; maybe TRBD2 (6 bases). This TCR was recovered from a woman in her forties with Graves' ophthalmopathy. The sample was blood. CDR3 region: CASSVAGTQFF. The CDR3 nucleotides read TGTGCCAGCAGTGTTGCGGGGACCCAGTTCTTC.